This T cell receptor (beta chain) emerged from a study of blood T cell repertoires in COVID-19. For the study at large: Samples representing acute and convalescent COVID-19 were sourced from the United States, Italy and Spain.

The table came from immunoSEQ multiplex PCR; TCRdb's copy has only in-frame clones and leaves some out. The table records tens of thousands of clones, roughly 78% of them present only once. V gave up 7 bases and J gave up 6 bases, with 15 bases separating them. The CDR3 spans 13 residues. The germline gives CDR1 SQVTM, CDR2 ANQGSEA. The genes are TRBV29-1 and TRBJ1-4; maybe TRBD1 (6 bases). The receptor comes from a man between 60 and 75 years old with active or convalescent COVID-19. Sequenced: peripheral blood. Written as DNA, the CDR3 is TGCAGCGCCCAGGGGACAAAGGATGAAAAACTGTTTTTT. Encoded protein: CSAQGTKDEKLFF.